This TCR beta chain was identified during a study of human T cells and chemical hapten exposure. About the study: Yields of TCR per sample differed, chiefly owing to small differences in pooled library volume.

General study findings and limits: TCRs exceeding 1 in 1000 frequency stayed unchanged with DPC sensitization.

Whole blood, unfractionated, served as the material for total RNA extraction. As concerns this clonotype: Its antigen is undetermined.

The germline gives CDR1 SGHKS, CDR2 YYEKEE (reference sequence). The CDR3 loop spans 19 amino acids. The V and J ends lost 4 bases and 1 base, in that order; junction bases with no gene match: 13. Within the library, unique molecular identifiers were attached to each individual cDNA molecule. As originally analysed: Sampled TCR counts reached a median of 95,638 per sample, with values ranging from roughly 20,000 to 700,000. TCRdb independently ran MiXCR on the 5' RACE reads; one entry per CDR3 protein. None of the V and J calls come from the authors' own analysis; TCRdb made them. The table shows about 120,000 distinct CDR3 sequences, with around 20% occurring only once.

The rearrangement joins TRBV5-5 to TRBJ2-2, with TRBD2 matching 10 bases. The receptor's source is a human donor in good health. CDR3 sequence (DNA): TGTGCCAGCAGCCCGGAAGGGCTACTAGCGGGAAAGAACACCGGGGAGCTGTTTTTT. Its protein product is CASSPEGLLAGKNTGELFF. Drawing the rest from reference TRBV5-5 and TRBJ2-2, the complete variable domain is DAGVTQSPTHLIKTRGQQVTLRCSPISGHKSVSWYQQVLGQGPQFIFQYYEKEERGRGNFPDRFSARQFPNYSSELNVNALLLGDSALYLCASSPEGLLAGKNTGELFFGEGSRLTVL.